A single sample gave rise to the 16 T cell receptor beta chains below, sequenced in a study of blood T cell dynamics during melanoma immunotherapy. Profiled with immunoSEQ multiplex PCR; TCRdb holds only in-frame clones, not every one. The table includes some 16,000 clones, about 94% detected once. Time point denoted: week 3, after first cycle of checkpoint inhibitor. Sample: effector memory CD8+ T cells from blood, taken from a patient treated with checkpoint blockade. The receptors were sampled from a human donor with melanoma.

This rearrangement joins TRBV4-1 to TRBJ2-1, with TRBD2 matching 7 bases. With V trimmed by 0 bases and J by 8 bases, 19 bases remained unmatched. Germline-derived CDR1 and CDR2 are MGHRA and YSYEKL. The CDR3 length is 19 residues. CDR3 residues: CASSQDPLPGGLGSYEQFF. The CDR3 coding sequence is TGCGCCAGCAGCCAAGACCCCCTCCCCGGCGGACTAGGGTCCTATGAGCAGTTCTTC.

DNA for the CDR3: TGCGCCAGCAGCCACAGGGGCCGGGGGCGAAGCAATCAGCCCCAGCATTTT. Residues: CASSHRGRGRSNQPQHF. The chain uses TRBV4-1 and TRBJ1-5, with D perhaps matching TRBD1 (6 bases). Trimming cost V 3 bases and J 1 base, with 16 bases left between them. Germline V gene sequence: CDR1 MGHRA, CDR2 YSYEKL. There are 17 residues in the CDR3.

This chain joins TRBV27 and TRBJ1-5; a weak D match, TRBD1 (6 bases). The V gene lost 6 bases and the J gene lost 7 bases, with 16 bases spanning the gap. This CDR3 is 14 amino acids long. Germline assignment: CDR1 MNHEY and CDR2 SMNVEV (reference sequence). The CDR3: CASSLAGASQPQHF. CDR3 DNA: TGTGCCAGCAGCTTAGCAGGGGCCTCACAGCCCCAGCATTTT.

The chain recombines TRBV5-6 with TRBJ2-5; no definite D call. Trimming left V 2 bases short and J 0 bases short, with 5 bases between. Germline V gene data show CDR1 as SGHDT and CDR2 as YYEEEE. The CDR3 consists of 13 residues. CDR3 DNA: TGTGCCAGCAGCTTTGGTAACCAAGAGACCCAGTACTTC. As protein: CASSFGNQETQYF.

The chain employs TRBV7-6 and TRBJ2-5; 8 bases match TRBD2. Germline lookup yields CDR1 SGHVS and CDR2 FNYEAQ. The CDR3 contains 14 residues. After removal of 6 bases from V and 5 bases from J, the junction contained 8 bases not matched to a gene. The CDR3 coding sequence is TGTGCCAGCAGTGCTAGCGGGTGGAAGGAGACCCAGTACTTC. It codes for CASSASGWKETQYF.

This sequence joins TRBV13 and TRBJ2-7; 9 bases align to TRBD1. The J segment lost 4 bases and the V segment lost 4 bases, leaving 8 bases of the junction unmatched. Germline V gene data show CDR1 as PRHDT and CDR2 as FYEKMQ (reference sequence). The CDR3 loop spans 15 amino acids. Here the CDR3 DNA reads TGTGCCAGCAGCTCAAACAGGGGGCGCGGGTACGAGCAGTACTTC. Translating it yields CASSSNRGRGYEQYF.

This chain links TRBV29-1 with TRBJ2-7; 7 positions match TRBD1. The CDR3 is made up of 12 amino acids. Germline CDR1 and CDR2: SQVTM and ANQGSEA. V lost 7 bases and J lost 1; bases outside the gene matches: 4. CDR3 DNA sequence: TGCAGCGCATTGACAGGGTCCTACGAGCAGTACTTC. This sequence encodes CSALTGSYEQYF.

V and J are TRBV9 and TRBJ2-7; TRBD1 is a possible D gene (7 bases). The CDR3 consists of 15 residues. V dropped 3 bases and J dropped 2 bases, with 15 bases sitting between them. Germline CDR1 SGDLS, CDR2 YYNGEE. CDR3 DNA: TGTGCCAGCAGCGCGGGGGACAGAGAGACCTACGAGCAGTACTTC. The encoded protein is CASSAGDRETYEQYF.

The chain joins TRBV7-3 to TRBJ2-3; D tentatively reads TRBD1 or TRBD2 (6 bases each). The CDR3 totals 16 residues. Trimming pared 5 bases from V and 8 bases from J, leaving 23 bases between. Germline values: CDR1 SGHTA, CDR2 FQGTGA. In DNA, the CDR3 is TGTGCCAGCAGCCCAAGGGACCGGGGACTCAGGGGTACGCAGTATTTT. This sequence encodes CASSPRDRGLRGTQYF.

This chain connects TRBV18 to TRBJ2-5, with 7 bases identical to TRBD1. CDR3 length: 16 amino acids. Trimming took 0 bases from V and 0 from J; bases not matched to a gene: 4. The V gene's germline CDR1 is KGHSH and CDR2 LQKENI. CDR3 DNA sequence: TGTGCCAGCTCACCACCTACAGGACAGGACCAAGAGACCCAGTACTTC. Its translation is CASSPPTGQDQETQYF.

This chain joins TRBV9 and TRBJ2-1, with 8 bases matching TRBD2. This CDR3 has 15 residues. Trimming took 0 bases from V and 8 from J; bases not matched to a gene: 7. Germline CDR1 reads SGDLS; CDR2 reads YYNGEE. CDR3 residues: CASSVERTSLDEQFF. CDR3 sequence (DNA): TGTGCCAGCAGCGTAGAAAGGACTAGCCTGGATGAGCAGTTCTTC. The full variable domain, with the rest looked up from reference TRBV9 and TRBJ2-1, is DSGVTQTPKHLITATGQRVTLRCSPRSGDLSVYWYQQSLDQGLQFLIQYYNGEERAKGNILERFSAQQFPDLHSELNLSSLELGDSALYFCASSVERTSLDEQFFGPGTRLTVL.

This clone was detected only a few times. The rearrangement uses TRBV9 and TRBJ1-5; D is undetermined. The CDR3 has 14 amino acids. Germline CDR1 SGDLS, CDR2 YYNGEE. The V end was cut by 2 bases, the J end by 2 bases, with 8 bases between. CDR3 coding DNA: TGTGCCAGCAGCGTTGGAGGAGGCAATCAGCCCCAGCATTTT. This gives the protein CASSVGGGNQPQHF.

The chain combines TRBV7-3 with TRBJ2-7, with TRBD2 as a possible D gene (7 bases). Germline V lookup: CDR1 SGHTA, CDR2 FQGTGA. CDR3 length equals 15 residues. Trimming removed 0 bases from V and 7 bases from J, with 16 bases in between. The CDR3 loop is CASSLTAGGPQEQYF. CDR3 nucleotide sequence: TGTGCCAGCAGCTTAACTGCCGGGGGGCCCCAAGAGCAGTACTTC.

This clone was seen only a few times. The chain couples TRBV27 to TRBJ2-7; D may be TRBD2 (5 bases). Trimming left V 5 bases short and J 2 bases short, with 13 bases between. This CDR3 region has 14 residues. Germline V lookup: CDR1 MNHEY, CDR2 SMNVEV (reference sequence). The CDR3 region is CASSPGRGPYEQYF. The CDR3 DNA reads TGTGCCAGCAGTCCAGGTCGGGGTCCCTACGAGCAGTACTTC.

The genes are TRBV27 and TRBJ2-3; 8 bases are a match to TRBD2. V trimming: 2 bases; J trimming: 11 bases; junction bases outside the gene matches: 12. Germline CDR1 MNHEY, CDR2 SMNVEV (reference sequence). The CDR3 runs 15 residues. The CDR3: CASSLSSGNHHQQYF. CDR3 nucleotide sequence: TGTGCCAGCAGTTTAAGTAGCGGGAACCATCACCAGCAGTATTTT.

This rearrangement joins TRBV6-4 to TRBJ2-1; tentatively, D is TRBD1 (6 bases). The CDR3 runs to 15 residues. The germline V and J ends were trimmed by 5 bases and 0 bases, with 11 bases remaining between them. CDR1 and CDR2 (germline): MRHNA, SNTAGT. Written as DNA, the CDR3 is TGTGCCAGCAGTCCTCGGGACACCTCCTACAATGAGCAGTTCTTC. Translated, it gives CASSPRDTSYNEQFF.